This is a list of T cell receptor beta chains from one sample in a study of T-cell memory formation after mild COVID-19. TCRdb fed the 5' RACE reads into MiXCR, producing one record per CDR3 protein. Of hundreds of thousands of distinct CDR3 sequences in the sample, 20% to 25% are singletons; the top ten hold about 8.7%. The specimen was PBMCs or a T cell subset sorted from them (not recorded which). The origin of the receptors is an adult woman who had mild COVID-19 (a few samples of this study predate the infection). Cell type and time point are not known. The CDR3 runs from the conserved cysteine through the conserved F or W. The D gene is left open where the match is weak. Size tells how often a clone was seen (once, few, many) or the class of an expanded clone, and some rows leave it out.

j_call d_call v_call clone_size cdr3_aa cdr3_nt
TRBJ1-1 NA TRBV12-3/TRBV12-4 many CASGVSGGTEAFF TGTGCCAGCGGGGTGTCCGGAGGCACTGAAGCTTTCTTT
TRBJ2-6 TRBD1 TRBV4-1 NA CASSQGTGTSSGANVLTF TGCGCCAGCAGCCAAGGGACAGGGACAAGCTCTGGGGCCAACGTCCTGACTTTC
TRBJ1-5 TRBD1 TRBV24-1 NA CATSDWDSPRPQHF TGTGCCACCAGTGATTGGGACAGCCCAAGGCCCCAGCATTTT
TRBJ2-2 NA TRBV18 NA CASSPPTGSTGELFF TGTGCCAGCTCACCACCAACAGGGAGCACCGGGGAGCTGTTTTTT
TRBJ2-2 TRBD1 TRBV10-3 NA CASGTGSGPDTGELFF TGTGCCTCTGGGACAGGGTCGGGTCCCGACACCGGGGAGCTGTTTTTT
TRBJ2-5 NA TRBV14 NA CASSQDLRGFQETQYF TGTGCCAGCAGCCAAGACCTTCGGGGATTTCAAGAGACCCAGTACTTC
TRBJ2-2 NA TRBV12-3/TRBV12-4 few CASSSHGSTGELFF TGTGCCAGCAGTTCCCACGGGAGCACCGGGGAGCTGTTTTTT
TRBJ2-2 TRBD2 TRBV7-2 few CASSLATSGRNTGELFF TGTGCCAGCAGCTTAGCAACTAGCGGGAGAAACACCGGGGAGCTGTTTTTT
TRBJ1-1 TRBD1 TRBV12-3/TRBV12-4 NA CASSPDVGGAESFF TGTGCCAGCAGCCCTGATGTAGGGGGCGCCGAGTCTTTCTTT
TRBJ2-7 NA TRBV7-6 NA CASSFFLGGTETSYEQYF TGTGCCAGCAGCTTCTTCTTGGGGGGGACAGAAACCTCCTACGAGCAGTACTTC
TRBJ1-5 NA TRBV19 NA CASPDPGRGGCQPQHF TGTGCCAGCCCGGACCCCGGAAGGGGAGGGTGTCAGCCCCAGCATTTT
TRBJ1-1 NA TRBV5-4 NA CASSEKGISEAFF TGTGCCAGCAGCGAGAAGGGGATCTCTGAAGCTTTCTTT
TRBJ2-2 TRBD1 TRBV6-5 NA CASIPGQGGGTGELFF TGTGCCAGCATACCGGGACAGGGGGGAGGCACCGGGGAGCTGTTTTTT
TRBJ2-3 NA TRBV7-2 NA CASSFSEGITDTQYF TGTGCCAGCAGCTTTAGTGAGGGGATCACAGATACGCAGTATTTT
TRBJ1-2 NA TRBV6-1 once CASSEQGYGYTF TGTGCCAGCAGTGAGCAGGGCTATGGCTACACCTTC